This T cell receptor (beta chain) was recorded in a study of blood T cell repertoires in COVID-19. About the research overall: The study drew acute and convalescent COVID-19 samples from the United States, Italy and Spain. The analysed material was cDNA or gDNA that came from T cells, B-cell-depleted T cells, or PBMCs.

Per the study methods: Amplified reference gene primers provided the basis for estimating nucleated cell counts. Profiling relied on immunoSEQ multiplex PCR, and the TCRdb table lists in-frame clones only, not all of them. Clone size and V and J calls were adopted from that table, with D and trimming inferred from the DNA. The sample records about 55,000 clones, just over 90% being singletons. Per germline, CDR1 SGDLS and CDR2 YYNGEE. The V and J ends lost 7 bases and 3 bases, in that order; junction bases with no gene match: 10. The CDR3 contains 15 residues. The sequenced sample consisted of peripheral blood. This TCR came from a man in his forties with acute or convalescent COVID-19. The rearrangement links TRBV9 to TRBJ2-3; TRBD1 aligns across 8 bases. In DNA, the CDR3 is TGTGCCAGCGCAACAGGGGGGTTTGGTACAGATACGCAGTATTTT. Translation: CASATGGFGTDTQYF.